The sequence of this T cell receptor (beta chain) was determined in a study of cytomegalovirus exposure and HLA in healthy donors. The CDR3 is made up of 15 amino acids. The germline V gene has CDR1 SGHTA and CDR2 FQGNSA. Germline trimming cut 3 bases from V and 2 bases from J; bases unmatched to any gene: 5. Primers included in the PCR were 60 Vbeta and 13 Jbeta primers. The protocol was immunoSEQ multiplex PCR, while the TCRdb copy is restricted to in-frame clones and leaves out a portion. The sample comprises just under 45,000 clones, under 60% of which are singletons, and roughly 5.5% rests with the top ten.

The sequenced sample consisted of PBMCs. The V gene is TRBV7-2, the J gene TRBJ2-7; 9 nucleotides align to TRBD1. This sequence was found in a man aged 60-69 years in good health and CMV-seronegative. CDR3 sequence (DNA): TGTGCCAGCAGCTTGGGGGGACAGGGCGCCTACGAGCAGTACTTC. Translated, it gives CASSLGGQGAYEQYF.